This T cell receptor beta chain was sequenced in a study of shared clonotypes between healthy human individuals. General study results and limits: Relative to clonotypes present in all four donors, those not shared had lower generation probabilities. Between several donors, naive CD4 clonotypes were shared at a level of about 5%.

A note on this clone: Its specificity is not known.

The CDR3 covers 14 residues. Germline V CDR1 and CDR2: SGHNT, YYREEE (reference sequence). V was cut by 3 bases and J by 4 bases, with 13 bases left in between. An even split of each subset's genomic DNA across several immunoSEQ plates was performed. Sequenced by immunoSEQ multiplex PCR; TCRdb stores in-frame clones only, minus some. The sample records about 2.4 million clones, 80% to 95% being singletons. Sequenced material: naive CD4+ T cells from PBMCs. Stated subset: CD45RA+ positively selected. This chain uses TRBV5-4 with TRBJ2-5; tentative D call: TRBD2 (6 bases). The clonotype originates from a man younger than 35 in good health. Some clones in this sample may be carry-over from other donors' samples. The CDR3 nucleotides are TGTGCCAGCAGCTCTCCGGGGGACGGAGAGACCCAGTACTTC. It yields the protein CASSSPGDGETQYF. Full variable domain (outside the CDR3, taken from reference TRBV5-4 and TRBJ2-5): ETGVTQSPTHLIKTRGQQVTLRCSSQSGHNTVSWYQQALGQGPQFIFQYYREEENGRGNFPPRFSGLQFPNYSSELNVNALELDDSALYLCASSSPGDGETQYFGPGTRLLVL.